The 14 T cell receptor beta chains below were found in one sample sequenced in a study of long-term antiretroviral therapy in people with HIV. Version v3.0 of the immunoSEQ assay ran at survey level. Repertoires were generated with immunoSEQ multiplex PCR, while TCRdb's copy carries only in-frame clones and drops some. The sample includes about 34,000 clones, about four fifths seen only once; the top ten take under 4%. Sequenced material: unsorted PBMCs, taken 1.9 years after starting antiretroviral therapy. The source is a man aged 18 to 30 with HIV.

V gene TRBV7-9 combines with J gene TRBJ1-1; no firm D call. The germline V gene encodes CDR1 SEHNR and CDR2 FQNEAQ (reference sequence). This CDR3 is built from 15 residues. V lost 5 bases and J lost 0, with 13 bases in between. The CDR3 spells CASSQGSYMNTEAFF. For the CDR3, the DNA is TGTGCCAGCAGCCAAGGGTCTTACATGAACACTGAAGCTTTCTTT. Using reference TRBV7-9 and TRBJ1-1 for the parts outside the CDR3, the full variable domain is DTGVSQNPRHKITKRGQNVTFRCDPISEHNRLYWYRQTLGQGPEFLTYFQNEAQLEKSRLLSDRFSAERPKGSFSTLEIQRTEQGDSAMYLCASSQGSYMNTEAFFGQGTRLTVV.

The gene calls are TRBV27 and TRBJ1-5, with D perhaps matching TRBD1 (5 bases). Trimming took 0 bases from V and 7 from J, leaving 10 bases between them. The CDR3 runs 14 residues. The V gene's germline CDR1 is MNHEY and CDR2 SMNVEV (reference sequence). CDR3 DNA: TGTGCCAGCAGTTTATCAGGGGCGATACAGCCCCAGCATTTT. Its protein product is CASSLSGAIQPQHF.

V and J are TRBV7-6 and TRBJ2-2, with D hard to call. The CDR3 loop spans 13 amino acids. Per the germline V gene, CDR1 is SGHVS and CDR2 is FNYEAQ. With 1 base removed from V and 5 bases from J, the gap between germline ends came to 5 bases. DNA of the CDR3: TGTGCCAGCAGCTTAGGGCAGACCGGGGAGCTGTTTTTT. It yields the protein CASSLGQTGELFF.

V and J are TRBV27 and TRBJ1-4; perhaps TRBD1 as D (5 bases). Per germline, CDR1 MNHEY and CDR2 SMNVEV (reference sequence). V gave up 4 bases and J gave up 4 bases, with 10 bases separating them. The CDR3 is 14 amino acids. CDR3: CASSSGLLNEKLFF. The DNA for the CDR3 is TGTGCCAGCAGTTCGGGACTTCTTAATGAAAAACTGTTTTTT.

This sequence joins TRBV7-9 and TRBJ2-7; 12 nucleotides align to TRBD1. Germline loops: CDR1 SEHNR, CDR2 FQNEAQ (reference sequence). Unmatched junction bases numbered 6, after V lost 3 bases and J lost 6 bases. The CDR3 is 15 residues long. This CDR3 reads CASSFSGDRGLEQYF. The CDR3 coding sequence is TGTGCCAGCAGCTTCTCCGGGGACAGGGGGCTCGAGCAGTACTTC.

The chain joins TRBV29-1 to TRBJ1-2; TRBD1 matches 7 bases. Trimming took 6 bases from V and 1 from J; bases not matched to a gene: 5. Germline V lookup: CDR1 SQVTM, CDR2 ANQGSEA. The CDR3 has 13 residues. The CDR3 nucleotides read TGCAGCGTGACCGGGACAGATAACTATGGCTACACCTTC. Residues: CSVTGTDNYGYTF. The full variable domain, completed using reference TRBV29-1 and TRBJ1-2, is SAVISQKPSRDICQRGTSLTIQCQVDSQVTMMFWYRQQPGQSLTLIATANQGSEATYESGFVIDKFPISRPNLTFSTLTVSNMSPEDSSIYLCSVTGTDNYGYTFGSGTRLTVV.

This sequence joins TRBV6-1 and TRBJ1-6; D may be TRBD1 (5 bases). There are 15 residues in the CDR3. V lost 3 bases to trimming and J lost 5 bases, with 11 bases between them. Germline V CDR1 and CDR2: MNHNS, SASEGT. The DNA of the CDR3 is TGTGCCAGCAGTGAGAGGGTAGGGGATAATTCACCCCTCCACTTT. Its translation is CASSERVGDNSPLHF.

J is TRBJ1-4 and V is TRBV5-8; 8 bases line up with TRBD1. CDR1 and CDR2 from the germline V gene are SGHTS and YDEGEE. The CDR3 runs to 15 residues. Trimming took 5 bases from V and 2 from J; bases not matched to a gene: 5. CDR3 loop: CASSLGQGTNEKLFF. CDR3 coding DNA: TGTGCCAGCAGTCTCGGACAGGGTACTAATGAAAAACTGTTTTTT. Based on the CDR3 plus reference TRBV5-8 and TRBJ1-4, the full variable domain is EAGVTQSPTHLIKTRGQQATLRCSPISGHTSVYWYQQALGLGLQFLLWYDEGEERNRGNFPPRFSGRQFPNYSSELNVNALELEDSALYLCASSLGQGTNEKLFFGSGTQLSVL.

This rearrangement joins TRBV5-1 to TRBJ2-1; TRBD1 matches 7 bases. Germline V gene sequence: CDR1 SGHRS, CDR2 YFSETQ. J lost 6 bases, V lost 5 bases, and 5 bases had no gene match. This CDR3 has 13 amino acids. The CDR3 loop is CASSLGGVNEQFF. CDR3 bases: TGCGCCAGCAGTCTAGGGGGCGTCAATGAGCAGTTCTTC.

This chain links TRBV7-9 with TRBJ2-1, with TRBD2 identical over 15 bases. Trimming removed 3 bases from V and 4 bases from J; junction bases left unmatched: 10. Per germline, CDR1 SEHNR and CDR2 FQNEAQ (reference sequence). This CDR3 contains 19 residues. CDR3 region: CASSFYGTSGGTRYNEQFF. DNA for the CDR3: TGTGCCAGCAGCTTTTATGGGACTAGCGGGGGGACCCGTTACAATGAGCAGTTCTTC.

In DNA, the CDR3 is TGTGCCAGCAGCCCGGACGGGGGGCGGGGTACAGATACGCAGTATTTT. Translated: CASSPDGGRGTDTQYF. The chain joins TRBV7-3 to TRBJ2-3; the D gene is possibly TRBD2 (7 bases). CDR3 size: 16 residues. Trimming pared 5 bases from V and 3 bases from J, leaving 18 bases between. Germline V gene lookup returns CDR1 SGHTA and CDR2 FQGTGA.

The chain links TRBV23-1 to TRBJ2-6; 9 bases line up with TRBD1. TRBV23-1 is given ORF status, its function remaining uncertain. V dropped 8 bases and J dropped 4; count of bases not matched to a gene: 15. CDR3 length: 18 residues. CDR3 in DNA: TGCGCCAGCCGCGTATGGGGGGACAGGGTGGAAGGGGCCAACGTCCTGACTTTC. Protein product: CASRVWGDRVEGANVLTF.

This chain uses TRBV7-9 with TRBJ2-7; 8 positions match TRBD1. The CDR3 spans 14 residues. V trimming: 4 bases; J trimming: 7 bases; junction bases outside the gene matches: 9. Per germline, CDR1 SEHNR and CDR2 FQNEAQ (reference sequence). The CDR3 here is CASSSPGTGKEQYV. CDR3 coding DNA: TGTGCCAGCAGCTCCCCAGGGACAGGAAAGGAGCAGTACGTC.

The V gene is TRBV30, the J gene TRBJ1-2, with 8 bases identical to TRBD1. Germline CDR1 GTSNPN, CDR2 SVGIG (reference sequence). With 0 bases clipped from V and 13 bases from J, the junction kept 4 bases outside the gene matches. CDR3 length equals 11 residues. CDR3 nucleotide sequence: TGTGCCTGGAGTGTACCTGGACAGGGCACCTTC. It specifies CAWSVPGQGTF.